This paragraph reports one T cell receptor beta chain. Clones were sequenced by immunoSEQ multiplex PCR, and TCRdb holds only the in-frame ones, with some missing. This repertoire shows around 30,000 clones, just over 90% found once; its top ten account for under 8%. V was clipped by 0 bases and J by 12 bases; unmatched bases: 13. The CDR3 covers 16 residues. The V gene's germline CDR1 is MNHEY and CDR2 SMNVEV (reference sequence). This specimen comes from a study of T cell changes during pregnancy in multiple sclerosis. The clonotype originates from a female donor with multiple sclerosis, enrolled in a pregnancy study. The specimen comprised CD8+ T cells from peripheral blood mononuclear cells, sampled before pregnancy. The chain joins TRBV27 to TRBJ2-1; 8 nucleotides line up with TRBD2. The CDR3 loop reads CASSLSWAGGRVVQFF. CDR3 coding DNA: TGTGCCAGCAGTTTATCTTGGGCGGGAGGCCGAGTGGTGCAGTTCTTC.